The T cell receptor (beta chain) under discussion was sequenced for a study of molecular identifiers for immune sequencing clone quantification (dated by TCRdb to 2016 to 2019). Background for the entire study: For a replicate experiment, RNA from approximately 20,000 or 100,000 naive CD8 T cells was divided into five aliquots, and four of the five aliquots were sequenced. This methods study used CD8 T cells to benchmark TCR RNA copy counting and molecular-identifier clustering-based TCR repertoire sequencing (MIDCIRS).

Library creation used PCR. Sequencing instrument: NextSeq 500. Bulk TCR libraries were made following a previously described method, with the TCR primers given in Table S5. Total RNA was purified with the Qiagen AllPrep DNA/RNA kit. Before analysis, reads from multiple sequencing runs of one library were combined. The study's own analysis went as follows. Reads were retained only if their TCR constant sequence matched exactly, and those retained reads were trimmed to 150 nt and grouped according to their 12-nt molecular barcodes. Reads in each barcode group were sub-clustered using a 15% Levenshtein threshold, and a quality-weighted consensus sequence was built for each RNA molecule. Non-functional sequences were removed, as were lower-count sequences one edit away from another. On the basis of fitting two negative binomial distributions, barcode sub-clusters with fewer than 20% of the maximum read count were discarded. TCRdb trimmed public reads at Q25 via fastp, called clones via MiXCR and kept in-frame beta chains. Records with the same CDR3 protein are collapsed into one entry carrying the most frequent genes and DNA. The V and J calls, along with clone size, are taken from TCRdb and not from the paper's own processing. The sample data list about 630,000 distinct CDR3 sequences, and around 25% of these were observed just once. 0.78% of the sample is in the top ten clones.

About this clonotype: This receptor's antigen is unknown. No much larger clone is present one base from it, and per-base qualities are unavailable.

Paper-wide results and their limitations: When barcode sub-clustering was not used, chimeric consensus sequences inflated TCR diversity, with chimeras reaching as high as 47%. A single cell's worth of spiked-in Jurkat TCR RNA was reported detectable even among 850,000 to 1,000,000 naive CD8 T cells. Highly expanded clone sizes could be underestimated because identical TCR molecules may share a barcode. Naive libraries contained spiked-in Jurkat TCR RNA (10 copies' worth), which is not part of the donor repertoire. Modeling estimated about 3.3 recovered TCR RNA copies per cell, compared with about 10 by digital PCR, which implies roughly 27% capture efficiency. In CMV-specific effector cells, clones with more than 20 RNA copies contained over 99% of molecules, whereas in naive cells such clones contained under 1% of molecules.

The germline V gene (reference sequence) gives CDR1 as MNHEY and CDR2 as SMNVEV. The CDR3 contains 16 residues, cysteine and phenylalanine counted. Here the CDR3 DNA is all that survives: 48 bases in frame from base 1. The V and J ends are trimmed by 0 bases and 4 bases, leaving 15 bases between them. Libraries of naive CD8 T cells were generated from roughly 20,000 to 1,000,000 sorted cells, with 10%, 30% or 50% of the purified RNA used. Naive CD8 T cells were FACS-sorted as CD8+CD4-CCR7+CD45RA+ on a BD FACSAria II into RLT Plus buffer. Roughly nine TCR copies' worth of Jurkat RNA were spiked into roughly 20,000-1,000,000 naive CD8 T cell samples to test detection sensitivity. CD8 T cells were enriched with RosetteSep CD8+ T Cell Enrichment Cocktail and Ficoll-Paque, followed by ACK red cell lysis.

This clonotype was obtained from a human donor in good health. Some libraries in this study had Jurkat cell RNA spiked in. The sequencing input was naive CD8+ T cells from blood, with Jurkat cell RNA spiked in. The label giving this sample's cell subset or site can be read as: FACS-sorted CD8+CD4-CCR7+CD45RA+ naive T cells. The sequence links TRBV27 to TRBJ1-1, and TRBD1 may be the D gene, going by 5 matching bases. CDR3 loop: CASSLSSGLGGTEAFF. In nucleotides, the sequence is TGTGCCAGCAGTTTATCATCCGGTTTGGGGGGCACTGAAGCTTTCTTT.